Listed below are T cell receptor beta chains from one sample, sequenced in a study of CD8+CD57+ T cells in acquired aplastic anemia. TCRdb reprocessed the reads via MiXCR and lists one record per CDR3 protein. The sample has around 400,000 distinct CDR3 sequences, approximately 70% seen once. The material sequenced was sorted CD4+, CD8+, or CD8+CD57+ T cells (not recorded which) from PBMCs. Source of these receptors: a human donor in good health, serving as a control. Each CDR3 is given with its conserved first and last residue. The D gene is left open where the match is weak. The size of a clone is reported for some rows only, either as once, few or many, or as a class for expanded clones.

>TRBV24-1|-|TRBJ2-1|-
TGTGCCACCAGTGGTTTGGTGAGCGAGGGGCAGTTATTC
CATSGLVSEGQLF
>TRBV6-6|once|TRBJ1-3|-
TGTGCCAAGATTTTAACAGCAATCTCTGGAAACACCATATATTTT
CAKILTAISGNTIYF
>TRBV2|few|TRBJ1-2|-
TGTGCCAGCAGTGAATCGGGGACGGAATATTCTTATGGCTACACCTTC
CASSESGTEYSYGYTF
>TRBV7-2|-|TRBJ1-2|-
TGTGCCAGCAATGGAGGGAGAGATACCCACACTTTC
CASNGGRDTHTF
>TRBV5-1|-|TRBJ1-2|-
TGTGCCAGCAGCTTAGGACGGGGGGCTTGCTATGGCTACACCTTC
CASSLGRGACYGYTF
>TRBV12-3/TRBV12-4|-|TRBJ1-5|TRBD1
TGTGCCAGCGGCAGACAGGGTAGTAATCAGCCCCAGCATTTT
CASGRQGSNQPQHF
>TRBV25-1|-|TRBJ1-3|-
TGTGCCAGCAGTGAGGAACGGTCTGGAAACACCATATATTTT
CASSEERSGNTIYF
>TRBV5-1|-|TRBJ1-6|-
TGTACCAGCAGCAAACGCTCCGAGGATTCACCCCTCCACTTT
CTSSKRSEDSPLHF
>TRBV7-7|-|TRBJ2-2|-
TGTGCTAGCAGCCCCCAGGGTGCGGCCGCCGGGGAGCTGTTTTTT
CASSPQGAAAGELFF
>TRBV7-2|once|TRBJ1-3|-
TGTGCCAGCAGCCCTGGGGATAGGGGCCATGGCTACACCATATATTTT
CASSPGDRGHGYTIYF
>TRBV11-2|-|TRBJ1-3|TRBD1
TGTGCCAGCAGCTTAAGACAGGGAGTAAGAAACACCATATATTTT
CASSLRQGVRNTIYF
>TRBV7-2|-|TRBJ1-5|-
TGTGCCAGCAGTTCTTTCGGGGATTCGAGCAATCAGCCCCAGCATTTT
CASSSFGDSSNQPQHF
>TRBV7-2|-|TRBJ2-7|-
TGTGCCAGCAGCATCGATCGGAGCGGAACCAACGAAAAATACTTC
CASSIDRSGTNEKYF
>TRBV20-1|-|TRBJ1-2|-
TGCAGTGCTAGATCGCCGGGTCAGCGCCGCTACACCTTC
CSARSPGQRRYTF
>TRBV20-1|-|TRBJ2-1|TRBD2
TGCAGTGCTAAGACCGGGACTAGGGCCTACAATGAGCAGTTCTTC
CSAKTGTRAYNEQFF
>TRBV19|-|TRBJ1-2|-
TGTGCCAGTAACCCGGACGCGAACTATGGCTACACCTTC
CASNPDANYGYTF
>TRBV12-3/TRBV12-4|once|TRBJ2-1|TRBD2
TGTGCCAGCAGTCGGACTAGCGGGGGCTTTGAGCAGTTCTTC
CASSRTSGGFEQFF